What follows are 2 T cell receptor beta chains derived from one specimen sequenced in a study of T cells in localized non-small cell lung cancer. Here immunoSEQ multiplex PCR was the method, and the copy in TCRdb shows in-frame clones only, minus some. Here the sample spans some 11,000 clones, under 55% being singletons. Sample: lymph node tissue, taken before any cancer treatment. These receptors came from a woman aged 40-75 years with stage II squamous cell lung carcinoma.

This clone was picked up a small number of times. The chain has TRBV9 and TRBJ1-1; D may be TRBD1 (6 bases). The germline CDR1 and CDR2 sequences are SGDLS and YYNGEE. Trimming pared 4 bases from V and 9 bases from J, leaving 16 bases between. This CDR3 is 13 amino acids long. The CDR3 DNA sequence: TGTGCCAGCAGCAACAGGGCCGGAGGAAAAGCTTTCTTT. It codes for CASSNRAGGKAFF.

This clone occurred a few times. V is TRBV6-8 and J is TRBJ2-7; weak D call: TRBD2 (6 bases). V shed 4 bases and J shed 3 bases, with 13 bases lying between them. Germline V gene data show CDR1 as MNHGY and CDR2 as SAAAGT. The CDR3 runs 14 residues. CDR3 protein: CASSSGLLYYEQYF. DNA of the CDR3: TGTGCCAGCAGTTCGGGACTTCTCTACTACGAGCAGTACTTC.